This TCR beta chain appears in the sequencing data of a study of shared clonotypes between healthy human individuals. Study summary: Three plates were used per donor for CD4 naive, three for CD4 memory, two for CD8 naive and one for CD8 memory. Points from the study as a whole: The four-donor shared clonotypes exceeded non-shared clonotypes in generation probability, with non-shared ones scoring lower.

About this clone itself: No antigen is known for it.

The V end lost 9 bases, the J end lost 0 bases, and 21 bases lay between the germline ends. The CDR3 loop spans 16 amino acids. Germline values: CDR1 MDHEN, CDR2 SYDVKM. Generated by immunoSEQ multiplex PCR, the TCRdb table keeps only in-frame clones and is missing some. The repertoire holds about 2 million clones, 85% to 95% seen once, with 0.13% in the top ten. The material sequenced was naive CD4+ T cells sorted from blood. Described subset: CD45RA+ positively selected. The receptor's source is a man between 18 and 29 years old in good health. The chain uses TRBV28 and TRBJ2-7; D might be TRBD1 (5 bases). For the CDR3, the DNA is TGTGCCAGTACCACAAGGGCAGGGTCTACCTCCTACGAGCAGTACTTC. It specifies CASTTRAGSTSYEQYF.